Presented here are 25 T cell receptor beta chains from one specimen sequenced in a study of T cell responses to AZD1222 COVID-19 vaccine. The table came from immunoSEQ multiplex PCR; TCRdb's copy has only in-frame clones and leaves some out. The profile shows 83,000 or so clones, about 82% of them singletons. Material: peripheral blood, obtained on day 0 of AZD1222 vaccination. Source of these receptors: an adult in good health.

V gene TRBV25-1 combines with J gene TRBJ1-2; 7 nucleotides agree with TRBD1. The length of the CDR3 is 15 residues. V trimming: 7 bases; J trimming: 5 bases; junction bases outside the gene matches: 13. CDR1 and CDR2 from the germline V gene are MGHDK and SYGVNS. The CDR3 is CASNSDRPGEYGYTF. CDR3 in DNA: TGTGCCAGCAACTCGGACAGGCCCGGGGAATATGGCTACACCTTC.

The CDR3 sequence is CASSQDLRASGTDTQYF. CDR3 bases: TGTGCCAGCAGCCAAGATCTAAGGGCTAGCGGCACAGATACGCAGTATTTT. V usage is TRBV4-2 and J usage is TRBJ2-3, with D perhaps TRBD2 (6 bases). Germline CDR1 reads LGHNA; CDR2 reads YNFKEQ. The CDR3 covers 17 residues. The ends were cut back, 0 bases at V and 1 base at J, with 14 bases in the middle.

This clone was seen a single time. The chain employs TRBV6-2 or TRBV6-3 and TRBJ2-5; TRBD1 aligns across 8 bases. With 4 bases clipped from V and 5 bases from J, the junction kept 6 bases outside the gene matches. The CDR3 is made up of 14 amino acids. Germline CDR1 is MNHEY and CDR2 is SVGEGT. CDR3: CASSSGQERETQYF. CDR3 nucleotide sequence: TGTGCCAGCAGTTCGGGACAGGAACGGGAGACCCAGTACTTC.

The CDR3 DNA is TGTGCCAGCAGCCCGCGAGGCCGTAGGCAGCCCCAGCATTTT. Its translation: CASSPRGRRQPQHF. This sequence joins TRBV28 and TRBJ1-5; unclear D gene. The CDR3 is 14 amino acids. V dropped 6 bases and J dropped 7 bases, with 16 bases sitting between them. CDR1 is MDHEN and CDR2 is SYDVKM in the germline V gene. Looking up the rest from reference TRBV28 and TRBJ1-5 gives the full variable domain: DVKVTQSSRYLVKRTGEKVFLECVQDMDHENMFWYRQDPGLGLRLIYFSYDVKMKEKGDIPEGYSVSREKKERFSLILESASTNQTSMYLCASSPRGRRQPQHFGDGTRLSIL.

This clone appeared a single time. The genes are TRBV6-2 or TRBV6-3 and TRBJ1-5; TRBD1 aligns across 9 bases. With 2 bases clipped from V and 0 bases from J, the junction kept 5 bases outside the gene matches. Per germline, CDR1 MNHEY and CDR2 SVGEGT. This CDR3 is built from 17 residues. This chain's CDR3 is CASSYTLGQGSNQPQHF. Written as DNA, the CDR3 is TGTGCCAGCAGTTACACCTTGGGACAGGGTAGCAATCAGCCCCAGCATTTT.

The rearrangement joins TRBV7-2 to TRBJ1-1, with 10 bases that match TRBD1. CDR1 and CDR2 from the germline V gene are SGHTA and FQGNSA. The CDR3 sequence is 14 residues long. V shed 5 bases and J 4 bases; nucleotides not matched to a gene: 4. The CDR3 region has the DNA TGTGCCAGCAGCCTAAGGACAGGGGGCACTGAAGCTTTCTTT. It yields the protein CASSLRTGGTEAFF.

The chain joins TRBV19 to TRBJ2-5, with 9 nucleotides matching TRBD2. The germline V gene has CDR1 LNHDA and CDR2 SQIVND (reference sequence). The CDR3 consists of 13 residues. V was pared by 9 bases and J by 1 base, with 3 bases of the junction left unmatched. The CDR3 nucleotides are TGTGCCAGCAAGACTAGCGGCCAAGAGACCCAGTACTTC. Protein product: CASKTSGQETQYF.

The CDR3, as DNA: TGTGCCAGCACGTTCACGGCAGGCTCCAATGAGCAGTTCTTC. Translation: CASTFTAGSNEQFF. The chain joins TRBV6-6 to TRBJ2-1; no reliable D call. V lost 7 bases, J lost 6 bases, and 16 bases lay in between. The germline CDR1 and CDR2 sequences are MNHNY and SVGAGI (reference sequence). CDR3 length: 14 amino acids.

V usage is TRBV4-2 and J usage is TRBJ2-1; D perhaps matches TRBD2 (5 bases). Germline CDR1 and CDR2: LGHNA and YNFKEQ. This CDR3 is 15 amino acids long. The V and J ends lost 6 bases and 8 bases respectively, with 20 bases between them. CDR3 coding DNA: TGTGCCAGCAGGAAGGACTCCTCGTTTGGGGATGAGCAGTTCTTC. It translates to CASRKDSSFGDEQFF.

This chain connects TRBV20-1 to TRBJ1-6; no firm D call. The CDR3 runs to 11 residues. The germline CDR1 and CDR2 sequences are DFQATT and SNEGSKA (reference sequence). Trimming took 4 bases from V and 8 from J, leaving 6 bases between them. CDR3 residues: CSATQDSPLHF. The CDR3 DNA follows: TGCAGTGCTACCCAAGATTCACCCCTCCACTTT.

The gene calls are TRBV10-3 and TRBJ1-2; maybe TRBD1 (5 bases). CDR1 is ENHRY, CDR2 SYGVKD, per germline. V dropped 7 bases and J dropped 6 bases, with 12 bases sitting between them. CDR3 size: 12 residues. The CDR3 sequence is CAIKSGGDGYTF. The CDR3 DNA follows: TGTGCCATCAAAAGTGGAGGGGATGGCTACACCTTC.

The table lists this clone with a few counts. The chain carries TRBV18 and TRBJ1-5, with D possibly TRBD1 on 5 matching bases. CDR3 length: 13 residues. Germline assignment: CDR1 KGHSH and CDR2 LQKENI. Trimming took off 3 bases at V and 7 bases at J, with 10 bases between the two ends. The CDR3 DNA follows: TGTGCCAGCTCACCGACAGATGGGCAGCCCCAGCATTTT. This translates into CASSPTDGQPQHF.

This clone has only a few counts. This rearrangement joins TRBV7-8 to TRBJ1-5, with no clear D. Per germline, CDR1 SGHVS and CDR2 FQNEAQ. The CDR3 spans 16 residues. V was cut by 5 bases and J by 1 base, with 15 bases left in between. The CDR3, as DNA: TGTGCCAGCAGCCCCCGGATGACTTCCAGCAATCAGCCCCAGCATTTT. It yields the protein CASSPRMTSSNQPQHF.

The chain joins TRBV4-2 to TRBJ1-3, with D unresolved. The CDR3 length is 14 residues. V lost 0 bases to trimming and J lost 3 bases, with 6 bases between them. Germline CDR1 and CDR2: LGHNA and YNFKEQ. The CDR3 is CASSQDPGGNTIYF. The CDR3 bases are TGTGCCAGCAGCCAAGATCCCGGTGGAAACACCATATATTTT.

This clone was seen a single time. The genes are TRBV27 and TRBJ2-7, with TRBD1 matching over 7 bases. The CDR3 consists of 15 residues. The germline V gene has CDR1 MNHEY and CDR2 SMNVEV (reference sequence). The V segment lost 6 bases and the J segment 2 bases; nucleotides outside the gene matches: 10. CDR3 nucleotide sequence: TGTGCCAGCAGCCCCACCGGGACAGAACCCTACGAGCAGTACTTC. Translating it yields CASSPTGTEPYEQYF.

V gene TRBV6-5 combines with J gene TRBJ2-1, with D hard to call. The CDR3 is 12 residues long. Germline V CDR1 and CDR2: MNHEY, SVGAGI. Trimming took 6 bases from V and 8 from J, leaving 11 bases between them. CDR3 coding DNA: TGTGCCAGCAGGGGTAATGCGGATGAGCAGTTCTTC. Amino acid sequence: CASRGNADEQFF.

The gene calls are TRBV3-1 (or the pseudogene TRBV3-2) and TRBJ1-3; D not resolved. This CDR3 has 12 amino acids. The V and J ends lost 4 bases and 7 bases respectively, with 8 bases between them. CDR1 is LGHDT and CDR2 is YNNKEL in the germline V gene (reference sequence). The CDR3 loop reads CASSLQLNTIYF. The DNA of the CDR3 is TGTGCCAGCAGCCTGCAGCTCAACACCATATATTTT.

The V gene is TRBV30, the J gene TRBJ2-3, with TRBD2 matching over 16 bases. V shed 3 bases and J 6 bases; nucleotides not matched to a gene: 9. The CDR3 consists of 17 residues. CDR1 and CDR2 from the germline V gene are GTSNPN and SVGIG (reference sequence). The CDR3 spells CAWRNPGLAGGRDTQYF. The CDR3 DNA reads TGTGCCTGGAGAAACCCGGGACTAGCGGGGGGGAGGGATACGCAGTATTTT.

This clone was seen once. J is TRBJ2-7 and V is TRBV11-2; 10 nucleotides match TRBD2. Germline CDR1 SGHAT, CDR2 FQNNGV. The J segment lost 5 bases and the V segment lost 3 bases, leaving 13 bases of the junction unmatched. The CDR3 has 17 amino acids. The CDR3: CASSFSSGSFASDEQYF. The CDR3 DNA follows: TGTGCCAGCAGCTTTTCTAGCGGGAGTTTCGCTTCGGACGAGCAGTACTTC.

On this clone itself: This specimen includes other DNA sequences encoding the same CDR3. J is TRBJ1-6 and V is TRBV6-5; TRBD1 matches 9 bases. Germline CDR1 and CDR2: MNHEY and SVGAGI. The trim removed 2 bases at V and 9 bases at J, leaving 5 bases unmatched. This CDR3 has 15 amino acids. The CDR3 sequence: CASSYRGQGVSPLHF. The CDR3, as DNA: TGTGCCAGCAGTTACCGGGGACAGGGTGTTTCACCCCTCCACTTT.

The gene calls are TRBV9 and TRBJ2-2; D possibly matches TRBD1 or TRBD2 (5 bases each). Deletions cut 4 bases from V and 5 bases from J, with 6 bases between. Per germline, CDR1 SGDLS and CDR2 YYNGEE. The CDR3 sequence is 12 residues long. The CDR3 nucleotides are TGTGCCAGCAGCTGGGGGACCGGGGAGCTGTTTTTT. Translating gives CASSWGTGELFF. Supplemented by reference TRBV9 and TRBJ2-2, the full variable domain reads DSGVTQTPKHLITATGQRVTLRCSPRSGDLSVYWYQQSLDQGLQFLIQYYNGEERAKGNILERFSAQQFPDLHSELNLSSLELGDSALYFCASSWGTGELFFGEGSRLTVL.

This sequence joins TRBV3-1 (or the pseudogene TRBV3-2) and TRBJ2-2; 7 bases are a match to TRBD1. Germline loops: CDR1 LGHDT, CDR2 YNNKEL (reference sequence). With V trimmed by 4 bases and J by 3 bases, 5 bases remained unmatched. The CDR3 extends over 15 amino acids. The CDR3 DNA reads TGTGCCAGCAGCCGGATCGACAGGGACACCGGGGAGCTGTTTTTT. It encodes CASSRIDRDTGELFF.

The chain employs TRBV5-5 and TRBJ1-6; D unclear. Trimming pared 2 bases from V and 6 bases from J, leaving 0 bases between. This CDR3 has 11 amino acids. Germline lookup yields CDR1 SGHKS and CDR2 YYEKEE (reference sequence). The CDR3 here is CASSFNSPLHF. CDR3 DNA: TGTGCCAGCAGCTTTAATTCACCCCTCCACTTT.

The chain recombines TRBV7-9 with TRBJ2-4; D remains ambiguous. This CDR3 is 15 amino acids long. Germline lookup yields CDR1 SEHNR and CDR2 FQNEAQ (reference sequence). V shed 0 bases and J shed 0 bases, with 6 bases lying between them. CDR3 nucleotides: TGTGCCAGCAGCTTAGCCCAGAGAGCCAAAAACATTCAGTACTTC. Translating it yields CASSLAQRAKNIQYF.

A single count supports this clone. This chain joins TRBV12-3 or TRBV12-4 and TRBJ2-2; no definite D call. V lost 3 bases and J 3 bases, leaving 2 bases between the germline ends. The CDR3 is 12 amino acids. DNA of the CDR3: TGTGCCAGCAGTTTGTACACCGGGGAGCTGTTTTTT. Residues: CASSLYTGELFF.